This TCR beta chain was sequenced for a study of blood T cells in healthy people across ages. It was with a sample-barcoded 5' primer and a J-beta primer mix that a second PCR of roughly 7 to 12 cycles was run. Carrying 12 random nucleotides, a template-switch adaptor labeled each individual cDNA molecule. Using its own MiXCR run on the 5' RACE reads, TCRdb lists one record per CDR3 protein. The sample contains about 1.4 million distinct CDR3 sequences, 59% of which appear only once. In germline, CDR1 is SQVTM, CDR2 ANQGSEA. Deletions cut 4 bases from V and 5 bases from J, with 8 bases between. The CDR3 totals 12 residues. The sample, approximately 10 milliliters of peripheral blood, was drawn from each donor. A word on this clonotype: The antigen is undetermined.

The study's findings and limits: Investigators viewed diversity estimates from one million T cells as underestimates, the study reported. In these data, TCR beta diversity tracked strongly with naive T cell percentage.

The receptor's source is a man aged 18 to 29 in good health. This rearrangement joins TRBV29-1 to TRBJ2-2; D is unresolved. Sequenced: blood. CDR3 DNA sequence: TGCAGCGTTGTTGTCCAGACCGGGGAGCTGTTTTTT. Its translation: CSVVVQTGELFF.